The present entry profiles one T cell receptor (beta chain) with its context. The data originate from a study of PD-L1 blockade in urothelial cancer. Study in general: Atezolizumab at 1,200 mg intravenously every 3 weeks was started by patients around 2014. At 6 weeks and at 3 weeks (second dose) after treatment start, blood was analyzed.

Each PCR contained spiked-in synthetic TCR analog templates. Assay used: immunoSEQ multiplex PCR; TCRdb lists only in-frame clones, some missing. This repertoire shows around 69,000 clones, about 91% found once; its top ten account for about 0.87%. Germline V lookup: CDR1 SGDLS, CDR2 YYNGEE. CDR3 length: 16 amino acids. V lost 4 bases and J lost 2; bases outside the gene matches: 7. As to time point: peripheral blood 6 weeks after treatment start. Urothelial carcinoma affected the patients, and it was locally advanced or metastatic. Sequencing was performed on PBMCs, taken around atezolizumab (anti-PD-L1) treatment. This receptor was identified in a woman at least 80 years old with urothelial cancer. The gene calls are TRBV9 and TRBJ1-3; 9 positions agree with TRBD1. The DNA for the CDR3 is TGTGCCAGCAGCACTCTACAGGGGGCGGCTGGAAACACCATATATTTT. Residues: CASSTLQGAAGNTIYF.